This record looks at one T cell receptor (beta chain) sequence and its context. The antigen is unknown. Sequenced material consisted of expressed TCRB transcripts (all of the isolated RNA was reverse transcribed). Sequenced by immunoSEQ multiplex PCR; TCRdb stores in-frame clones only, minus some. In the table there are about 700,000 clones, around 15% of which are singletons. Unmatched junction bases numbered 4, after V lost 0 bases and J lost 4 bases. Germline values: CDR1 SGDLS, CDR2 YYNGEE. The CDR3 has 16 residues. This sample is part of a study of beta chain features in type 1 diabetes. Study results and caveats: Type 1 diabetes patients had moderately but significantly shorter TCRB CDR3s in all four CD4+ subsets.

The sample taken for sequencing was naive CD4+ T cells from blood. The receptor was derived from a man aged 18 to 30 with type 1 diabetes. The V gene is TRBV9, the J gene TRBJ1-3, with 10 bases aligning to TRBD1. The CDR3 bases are TGTGCCAGCAGCGTAGACGACAGGGGGCAAGGAAACACCATATATTTT. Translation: CASSVDDRGQGNTIYF.